This section outlines one T cell receptor beta chain sequence together with its context. This sample is part of a study of blood T cell repertoires in COVID-19. Study information: Spain, Italy and the United States supplied samples that represented acute and convalescent COVID-19.

This table comes from immunoSEQ multiplex PCR, and its TCRdb copy is limited to in-frame clones, with some not included. Of 250,000 or so clones listed, 85% to 90% are singletons. This CDR3 contains 15 residues. V was clipped by 7 bases and J by 4 bases; unmatched bases: 9. CDR1 and CDR2 from the germline V gene are LNHDA and SQIVND (reference sequence). Sequencing input: PBMCs or T cells enriched from blood (not recorded which). The receptor's source is a woman between 25 and 40 years old with acute COVID-19. The rearrangement links TRBV19 to TRBJ2-1; 8 bases are shared with TRBD2. In DNA form, the CDR3 reads TGTGCCAGTACCCCCTCTAGCGGGCTATACAATGAGCAGTTCTTC. Its protein is CASTPSSGLYNEQFF.